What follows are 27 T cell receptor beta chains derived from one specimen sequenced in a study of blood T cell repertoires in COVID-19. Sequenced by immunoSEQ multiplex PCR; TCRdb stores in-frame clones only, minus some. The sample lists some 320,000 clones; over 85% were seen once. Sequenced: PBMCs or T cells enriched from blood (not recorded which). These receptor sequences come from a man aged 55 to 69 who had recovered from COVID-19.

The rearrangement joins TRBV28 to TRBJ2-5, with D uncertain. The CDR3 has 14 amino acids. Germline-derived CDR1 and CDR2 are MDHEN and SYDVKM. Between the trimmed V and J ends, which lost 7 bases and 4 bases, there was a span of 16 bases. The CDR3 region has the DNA TGTGCCAGCAAGCAACCCTCCTTTCTAGAGACCCAGTACTTC. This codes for CASKQPSFLETQYF.

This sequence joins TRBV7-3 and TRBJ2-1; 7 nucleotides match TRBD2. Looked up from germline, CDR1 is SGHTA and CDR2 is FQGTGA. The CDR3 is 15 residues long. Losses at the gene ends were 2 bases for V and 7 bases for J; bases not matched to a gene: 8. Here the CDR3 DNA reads TGTGCCAGCAGCTTAGAGGCGGGAGCGTTGAATGAGCAGTTCTTC. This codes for CASSLEAGALNEQFF.

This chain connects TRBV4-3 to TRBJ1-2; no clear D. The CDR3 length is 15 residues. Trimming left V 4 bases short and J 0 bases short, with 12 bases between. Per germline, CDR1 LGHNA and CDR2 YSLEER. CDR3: CASSRSSTTNYGYTF. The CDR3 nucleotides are TGCGCCAGCAGCCGATCTAGTACGACTAACTATGGCTACACCTTC.

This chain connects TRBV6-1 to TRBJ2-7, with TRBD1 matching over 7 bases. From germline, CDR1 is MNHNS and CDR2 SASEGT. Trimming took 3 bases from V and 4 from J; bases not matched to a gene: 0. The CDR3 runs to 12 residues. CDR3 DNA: TGTGCCAGCAGTGACAGGGGGTACGAGCAGTACTTC. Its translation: CASSDRGYEQYF.

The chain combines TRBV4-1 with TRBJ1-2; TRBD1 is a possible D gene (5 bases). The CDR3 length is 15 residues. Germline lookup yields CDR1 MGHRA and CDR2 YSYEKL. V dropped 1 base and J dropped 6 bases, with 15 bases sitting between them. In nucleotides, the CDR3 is TGCGCCAGCAGCCAAGCCGGGACGGGGAGGGATGGCTACACCTTC. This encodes CASSQAGTGRDGYTF.

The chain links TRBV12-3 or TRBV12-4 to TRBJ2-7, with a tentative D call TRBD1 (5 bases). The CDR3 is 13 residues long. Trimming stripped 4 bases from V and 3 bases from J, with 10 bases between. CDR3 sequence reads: CASSSRGSYEQYF. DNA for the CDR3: TGTGCCAGCAGTTCTAGGGGAAGCTACGAGCAGTACTTC.

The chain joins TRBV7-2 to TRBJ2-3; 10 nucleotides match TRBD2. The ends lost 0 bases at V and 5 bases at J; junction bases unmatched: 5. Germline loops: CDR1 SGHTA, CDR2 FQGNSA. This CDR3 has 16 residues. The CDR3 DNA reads TGTGCCAGCAGCTTAGCGGGTAGCGGGGGGCGAGATACGCAGTATTTT. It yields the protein CASSLAGSGGRDTQYF.

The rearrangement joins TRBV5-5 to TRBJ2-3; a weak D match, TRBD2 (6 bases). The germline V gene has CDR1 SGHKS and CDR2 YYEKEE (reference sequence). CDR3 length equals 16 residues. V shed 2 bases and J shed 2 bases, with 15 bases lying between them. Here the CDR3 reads CASSFLRDFPTDTQYF. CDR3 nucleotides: TGTGCCAGCAGCTTTTTGCGGGATTTCCCCACAGATACGCAGTATTTT.

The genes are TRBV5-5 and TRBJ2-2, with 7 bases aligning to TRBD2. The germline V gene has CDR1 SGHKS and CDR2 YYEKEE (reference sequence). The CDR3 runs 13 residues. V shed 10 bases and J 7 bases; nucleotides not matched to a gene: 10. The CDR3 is CAAGGNIDGELFF. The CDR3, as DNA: TGTGCCGCCGGGGGGAATATCGACGGGGAGCTGTTTTTT. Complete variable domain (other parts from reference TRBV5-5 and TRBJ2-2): DAGVTQSPTHLIKTRGQQVTLRCSPISGHKSVSWYQQVLGQGPQFIFQYYEKEERGRGNFPDRFSARQFPNYSSELNVNALLLGDSALYLCAAGGNIDGELFFGEGSRLTVL.

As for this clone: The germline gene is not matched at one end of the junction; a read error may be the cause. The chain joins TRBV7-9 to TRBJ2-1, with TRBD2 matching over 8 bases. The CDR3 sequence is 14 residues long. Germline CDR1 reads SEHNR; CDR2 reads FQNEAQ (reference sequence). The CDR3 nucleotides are TGTGCCAGCAGCTTAGCCGGGACTAGTTCCCTAGGCGTCTTC. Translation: CASSLAGTSSLGVF. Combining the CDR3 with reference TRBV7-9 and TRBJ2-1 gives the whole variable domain DTGVSQNPRHKITKRGQNVTFRCDPISEHNRLYWYRQTLGQGPEFLTYFQNEAQLEKSRLLSDRFSAERPKGSFSTLEIQRTEQGDSAMYLCASSLAGTSSLGVFGPGTRLTVL.

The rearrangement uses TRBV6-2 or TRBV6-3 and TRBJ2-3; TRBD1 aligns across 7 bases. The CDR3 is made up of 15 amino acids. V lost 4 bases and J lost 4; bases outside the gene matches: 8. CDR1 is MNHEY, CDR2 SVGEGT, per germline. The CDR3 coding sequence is TGTGCCAGCAGTTTCCGAGGGGGCATAGCAGATACGCAGTATTTT. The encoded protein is CASSFRGGIADTQYF.

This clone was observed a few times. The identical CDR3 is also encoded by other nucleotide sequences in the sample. Written as DNA, the CDR3 is TGTGCCAGCAGCGTGGACAGGGCCTACGAGCAGTACTTC. Protein: CASSVDRAYEQYF. V usage is TRBV7-3 and J usage is TRBJ2-7, with TRBD1 matching 8 bases. The CDR3 totals 13 residues. Trimming took 5 bases from V and 2 from J; bases not matched to a gene: 2. CDR1 is SGHTA, CDR2 FQGTGA, per germline. Using reference TRBV7-3 and TRBJ2-7 for the parts outside the CDR3, the full variable domain is GAGVSQTPSNKVTEKGKYVELRCDPISGHTALYWYRQSLGQGPEFLIYFQGTGAADDSGLPNDRFFAVRPEGSVSTLKIQRTERGDSAVYLCASSVDRAYEQYFGPGTRLTVT.

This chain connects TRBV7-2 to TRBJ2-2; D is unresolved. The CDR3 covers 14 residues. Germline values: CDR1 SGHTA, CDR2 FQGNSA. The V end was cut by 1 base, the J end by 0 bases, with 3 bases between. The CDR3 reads CASSLGANTGELFF. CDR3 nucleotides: TGTGCCAGCAGCTTAGGAGCGAACACCGGGGAGCTGTTTTTT.

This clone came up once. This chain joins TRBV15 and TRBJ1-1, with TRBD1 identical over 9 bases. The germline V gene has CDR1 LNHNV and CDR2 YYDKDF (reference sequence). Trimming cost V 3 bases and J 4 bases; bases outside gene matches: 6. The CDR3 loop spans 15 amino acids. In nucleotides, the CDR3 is TGTGCCACCAGCAGGGGGGGACAGGGAAGCACTGAAGCTTTCTTT. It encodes CATSRGGQGSTEAFF.

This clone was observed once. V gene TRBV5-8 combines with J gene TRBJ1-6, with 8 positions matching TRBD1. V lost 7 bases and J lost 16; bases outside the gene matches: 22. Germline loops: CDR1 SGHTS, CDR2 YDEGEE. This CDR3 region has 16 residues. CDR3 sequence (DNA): TGTGCCAGCGGCGCGGCTAGACAGGGGCCCGGATTTCCTCTCCACTTT. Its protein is CASGAARQGPGFPLHF.

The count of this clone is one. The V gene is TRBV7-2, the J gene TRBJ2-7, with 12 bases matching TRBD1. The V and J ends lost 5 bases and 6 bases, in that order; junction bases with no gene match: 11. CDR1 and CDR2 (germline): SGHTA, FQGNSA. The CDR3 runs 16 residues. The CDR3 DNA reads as TGTGCCAGCAGCCCGATCCCGGGACAGGGGGCGTCCGAGCAGTACTTC. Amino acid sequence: CASSPIPGQGASEQYF.

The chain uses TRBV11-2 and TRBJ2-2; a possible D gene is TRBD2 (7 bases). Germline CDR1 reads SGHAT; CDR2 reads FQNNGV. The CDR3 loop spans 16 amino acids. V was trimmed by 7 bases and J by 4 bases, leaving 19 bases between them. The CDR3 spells CASKGGEETSTGELFF. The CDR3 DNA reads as TGTGCCAGCAAGGGGGGGGAGGAGACCTCCACCGGGGAGCTGTTTTTT.

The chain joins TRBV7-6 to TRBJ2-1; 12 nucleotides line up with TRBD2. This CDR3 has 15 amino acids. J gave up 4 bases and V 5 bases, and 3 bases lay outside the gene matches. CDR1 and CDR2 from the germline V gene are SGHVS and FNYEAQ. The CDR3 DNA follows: TGTGCCAGCAGCCGCGGACTAGCGGGATACAATGAGCAGTTCTTC. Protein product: CASSRGLAGYNEQFF.

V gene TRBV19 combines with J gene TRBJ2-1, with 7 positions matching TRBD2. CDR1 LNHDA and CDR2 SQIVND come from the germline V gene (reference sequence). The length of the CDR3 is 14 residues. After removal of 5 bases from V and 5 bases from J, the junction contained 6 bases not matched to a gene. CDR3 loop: CASSLVAGDNEQFF. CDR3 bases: TGTGCCAGTAGTCTGGTAGCGGGCGACAATGAGCAGTTCTTC.

The CDR3 DNA follows: TGTGCCAGCACCAAGGGGACAGGGGCCTACGAGCAGTACTTC. Its translation is CASTKGTGAYEQYF. The chain is built from TRBV28 and TRBJ2-7; TRBD1 matches 10 bases. Germline loops: CDR1 MDHEN, CDR2 SYDVKM. With 7 bases clipped from V and 2 bases from J, the junction kept 5 bases outside the gene matches. The CDR3 is 14 residues long.

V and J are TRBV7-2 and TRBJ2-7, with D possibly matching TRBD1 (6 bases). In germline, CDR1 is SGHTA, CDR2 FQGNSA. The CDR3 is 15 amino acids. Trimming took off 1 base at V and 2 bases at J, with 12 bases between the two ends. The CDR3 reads CASSLDVQGTYEQYF. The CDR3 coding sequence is TGTGCCAGCAGCTTAGATGTCCAGGGGACCTACGAGCAGTACTTC.

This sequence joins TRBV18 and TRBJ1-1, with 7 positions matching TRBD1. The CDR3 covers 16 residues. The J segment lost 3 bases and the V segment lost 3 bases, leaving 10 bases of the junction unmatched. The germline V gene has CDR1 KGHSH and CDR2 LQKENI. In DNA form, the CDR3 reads TGTGCCAGCTCACCTGCATTCGGGACAGCCGACACTGAAGCTTTCTTT. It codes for CASSPAFGTADTEAFF.

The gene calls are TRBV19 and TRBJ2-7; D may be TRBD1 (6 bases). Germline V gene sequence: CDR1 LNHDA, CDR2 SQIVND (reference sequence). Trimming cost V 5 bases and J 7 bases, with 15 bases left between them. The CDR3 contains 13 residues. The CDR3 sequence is CASSPGARWEQYF. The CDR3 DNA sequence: TGTGCCAGTAGTCCAGGGGCCCGGTGGGAGCAGTACTTC.

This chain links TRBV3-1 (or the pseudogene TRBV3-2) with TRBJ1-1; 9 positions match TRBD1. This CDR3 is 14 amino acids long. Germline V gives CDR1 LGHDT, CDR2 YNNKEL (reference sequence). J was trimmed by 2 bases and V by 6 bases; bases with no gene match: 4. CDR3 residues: CASRETGGNTEAFF. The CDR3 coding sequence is TGTGCCAGCAGGGAGACAGGGGGTAACACTGAAGCTTTCTTT.

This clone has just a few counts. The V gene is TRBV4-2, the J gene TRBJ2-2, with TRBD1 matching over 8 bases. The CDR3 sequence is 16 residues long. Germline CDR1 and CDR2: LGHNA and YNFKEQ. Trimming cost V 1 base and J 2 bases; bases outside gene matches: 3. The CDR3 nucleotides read TGTGCCAGCAGCCAAGGTGGGACAGGTAACACCGGGGAGCTGTTTTTT. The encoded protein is CASSQGGTGNTGELFF.

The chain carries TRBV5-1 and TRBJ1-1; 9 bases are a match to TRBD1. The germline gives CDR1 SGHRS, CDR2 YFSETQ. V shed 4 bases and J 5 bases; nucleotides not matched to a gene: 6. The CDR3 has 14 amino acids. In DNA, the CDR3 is TGCGCCAGCAGCGTGGGACAGGGTGGGACTGAAGCTTTCTTT. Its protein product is CASSVGQGGTEAFF.

CDR3 in amino acids: CAPRPGGNTEAFF. The CDR3 coding sequence is TGTGCCCCCAGGCCGGGGGGCAACACTGAAGCTTTCTTT. The chain joins TRBV2 to TRBJ1-1; perhaps TRBD1 as D (6 bases). The CDR3 totals 13 residues. Between the trimmed V and J ends, which lost 11 bases and 2 bases, there was a span of 15 bases. CDR1 and CDR2 from the germline V gene are SNHLY and FYNNEI.